The clone carrying this TCR beta chain appeared once. This entry comes from a study of blood T cell repertoires in COVID-19. In the study overall: Acute and convalescent COVID-19 specimens originated in the United States, Italy and Spain. In each case, the material was cDNA or gDNA derived from T cells, B-cell-depleted T cells, or PBMCs.

Source study methods: Reference gene primer amplification gave estimated nucleated cell counts. Data came from immunoSEQ multiplex PCR; TCRdb stores just in-frame clones and leaves some out. That table gives V, J and clone size, and the DNA gave D and trimming. The table lists roughly 120,000 clones, approximately 80% of them singletons. J lost 1 base, V lost 0 bases, and 6 bases had no gene match. The CDR3 spans 19 residues. Germline CDR1 is SGHRS and CDR2 is YFSETQ. The rearrangement uses TRBV5-1 and TRBJ2-1, with 14 nucleotides matching TRBD2. Sequences were obtained from peripheral blood. This receptor was obtained from a human donor in a cohort sampled during active COVID-19. CDR3 DNA sequence: TGCGCCAGCAGCTTGGAGGGGACTAGCGGGAGTGGGTCCTACAATGAGCAGTTCTTC. As protein: CASSLEGTSGSGSYNEQFF.